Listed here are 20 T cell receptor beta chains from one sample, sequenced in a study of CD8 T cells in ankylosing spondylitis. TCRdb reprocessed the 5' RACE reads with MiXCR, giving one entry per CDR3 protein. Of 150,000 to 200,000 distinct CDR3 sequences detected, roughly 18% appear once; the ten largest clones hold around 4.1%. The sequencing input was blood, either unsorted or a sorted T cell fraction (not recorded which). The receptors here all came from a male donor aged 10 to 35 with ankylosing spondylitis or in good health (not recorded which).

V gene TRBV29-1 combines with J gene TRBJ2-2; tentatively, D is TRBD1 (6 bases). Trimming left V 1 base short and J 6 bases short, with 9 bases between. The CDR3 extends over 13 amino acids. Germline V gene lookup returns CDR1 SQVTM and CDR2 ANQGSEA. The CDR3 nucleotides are TGCAGCGTTGAAGGACAGGTATCCGGGGAGCTGTTTTTT. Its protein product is CSVEGQVSGELFF.

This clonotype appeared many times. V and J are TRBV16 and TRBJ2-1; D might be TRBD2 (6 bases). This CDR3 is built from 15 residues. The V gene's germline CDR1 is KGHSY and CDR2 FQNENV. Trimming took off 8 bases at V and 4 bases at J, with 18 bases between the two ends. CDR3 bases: TGTGCCAGCGGAACCGGGACTTATCTTTACAATGAGCAGTTCTTC. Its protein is CASGTGTYLYNEQFF.

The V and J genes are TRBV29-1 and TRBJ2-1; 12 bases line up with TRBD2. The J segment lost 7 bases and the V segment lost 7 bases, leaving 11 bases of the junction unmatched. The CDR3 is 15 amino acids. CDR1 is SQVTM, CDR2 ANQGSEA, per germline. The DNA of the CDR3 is TGCAGCGCTAAGGTCGAAACTAGCGGGAGGAATGAGCAGTTCTTC. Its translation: CSAKVETSGRNEQFF.

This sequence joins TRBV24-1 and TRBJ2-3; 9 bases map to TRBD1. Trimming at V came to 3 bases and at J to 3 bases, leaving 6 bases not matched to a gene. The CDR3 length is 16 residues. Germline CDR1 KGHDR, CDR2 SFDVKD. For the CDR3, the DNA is TGTGCCACCAGTGATCTCGGGACAGGGAAGACAGATACGCAGTATTTT. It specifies CATSDLGTGKTDTQYF.

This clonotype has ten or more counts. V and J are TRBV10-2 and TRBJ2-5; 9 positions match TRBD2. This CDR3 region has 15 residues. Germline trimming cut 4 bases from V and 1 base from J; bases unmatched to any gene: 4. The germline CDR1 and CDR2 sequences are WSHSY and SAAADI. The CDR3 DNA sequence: TGCGCCAGCAGTGCACTAGCGGGTTCCCAAGAGACCCAGTACTTC. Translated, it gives CASSALAGSQETQYF.

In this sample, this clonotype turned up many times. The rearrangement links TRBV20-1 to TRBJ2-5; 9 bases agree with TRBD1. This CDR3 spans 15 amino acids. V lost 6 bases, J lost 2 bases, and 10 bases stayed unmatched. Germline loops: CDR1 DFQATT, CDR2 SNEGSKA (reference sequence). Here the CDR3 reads CSADLTGGAQETQYF. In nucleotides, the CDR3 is TGCAGTGCGGATTTGACAGGGGGAGCGCAAGAGACCCAGTACTTC.

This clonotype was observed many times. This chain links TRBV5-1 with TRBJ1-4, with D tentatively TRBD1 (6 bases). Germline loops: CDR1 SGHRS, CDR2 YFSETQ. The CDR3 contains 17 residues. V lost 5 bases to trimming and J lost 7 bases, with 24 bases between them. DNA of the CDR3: TGCGCCAGCAGGCGGACAGAACTGCAACTAATTGGTGAAAAACTGTTTTTT. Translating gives CASRRTELQLIGEKLFF.

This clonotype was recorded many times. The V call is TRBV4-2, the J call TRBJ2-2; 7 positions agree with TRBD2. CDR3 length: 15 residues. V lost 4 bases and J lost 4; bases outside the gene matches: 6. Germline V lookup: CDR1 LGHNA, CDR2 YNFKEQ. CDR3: CASSRTGGLTGELFF. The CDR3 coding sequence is TGTGCCAGCAGCCGGACGGGAGGTCTCACCGGGGAGCTGTTTTTT.

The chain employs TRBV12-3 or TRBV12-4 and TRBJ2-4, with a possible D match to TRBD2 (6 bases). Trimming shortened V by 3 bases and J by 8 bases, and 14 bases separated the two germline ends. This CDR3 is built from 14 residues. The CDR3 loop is CASSLQDGSHIQYF. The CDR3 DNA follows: TGTGCCAGCAGTTTGCAGGACGGGAGTCACATTCAGTACTTC.

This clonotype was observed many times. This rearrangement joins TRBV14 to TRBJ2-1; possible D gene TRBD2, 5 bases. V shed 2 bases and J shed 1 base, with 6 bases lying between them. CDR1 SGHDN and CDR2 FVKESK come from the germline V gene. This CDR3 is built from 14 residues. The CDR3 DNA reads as TGTGCCAGCAGCCAATGGAGGTCCTACAATGAGCAGTTCTTC. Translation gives CASSQWRSYNEQFF.

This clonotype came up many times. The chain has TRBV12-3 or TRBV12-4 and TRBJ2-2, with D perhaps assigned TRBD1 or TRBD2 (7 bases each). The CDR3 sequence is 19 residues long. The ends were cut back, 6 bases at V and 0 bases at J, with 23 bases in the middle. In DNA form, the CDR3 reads TGTGCCAGCAGCTCTTTTGTATGGGGAGGGGGCGCGAACACCGGGGAGCTGTTTTTT. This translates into CASSSFVWGGGANTGELFF.

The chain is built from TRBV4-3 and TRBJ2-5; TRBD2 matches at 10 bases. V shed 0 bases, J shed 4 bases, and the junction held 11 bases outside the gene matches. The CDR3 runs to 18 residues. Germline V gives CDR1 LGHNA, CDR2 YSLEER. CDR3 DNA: TGCGCCAGCAGCCAAGATCTAGCGGGAGTCCTCGGGGGAGAGACCCAGTACTTC. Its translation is CASSQDLAGVLGGETQYF.

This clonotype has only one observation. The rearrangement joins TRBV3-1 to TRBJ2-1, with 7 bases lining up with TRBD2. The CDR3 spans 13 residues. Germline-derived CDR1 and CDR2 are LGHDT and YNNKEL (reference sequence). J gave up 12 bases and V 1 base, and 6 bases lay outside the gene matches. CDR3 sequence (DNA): TGTGCCAGCAGCCAAGCGGGACTACGCGGGCAGTTCTTC. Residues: CASSQAGLRGQFF.

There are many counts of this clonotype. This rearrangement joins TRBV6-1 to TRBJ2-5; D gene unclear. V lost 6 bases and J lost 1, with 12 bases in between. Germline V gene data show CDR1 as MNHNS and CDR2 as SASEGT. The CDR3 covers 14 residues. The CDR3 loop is CASRPDRGQETQYF. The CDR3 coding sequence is TGTGCCAGCAGACCGGACCGAGGCCAAGAGACCCAGTACTTC.

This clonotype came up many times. The CDR3 coding sequence is TGCGCCAGCAGCCAAGGGGTAGGGAACCCAAATTCACCCCTCCACTTT. Translating it yields CASSQGVGNPNSPLHF. The chain employs TRBV4-1 and TRBJ1-6; no reliable D call. The CDR3 runs to 16 residues. V was clipped by 1 base and J by 7 bases, with 14 bases between them. CDR1 MGHRA and CDR2 YSYEKL come from the germline V gene.

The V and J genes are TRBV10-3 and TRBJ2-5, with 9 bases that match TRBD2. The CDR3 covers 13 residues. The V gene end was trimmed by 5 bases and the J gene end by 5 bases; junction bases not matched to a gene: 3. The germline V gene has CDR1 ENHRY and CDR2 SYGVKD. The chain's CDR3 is CAISSGRTETQYF. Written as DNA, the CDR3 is TGTGCCATCAGTAGCGGGAGGACGGAGACCCAGTACTTC.

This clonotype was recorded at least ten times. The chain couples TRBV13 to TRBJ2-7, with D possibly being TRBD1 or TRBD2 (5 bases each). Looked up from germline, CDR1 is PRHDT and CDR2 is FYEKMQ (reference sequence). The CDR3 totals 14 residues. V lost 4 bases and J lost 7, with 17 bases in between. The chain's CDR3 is CASSSGTSVTEQYV. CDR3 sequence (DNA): TGTGCCAGCAGCTCGGGGACGAGCGTGACAGAGCAGTACGTC.

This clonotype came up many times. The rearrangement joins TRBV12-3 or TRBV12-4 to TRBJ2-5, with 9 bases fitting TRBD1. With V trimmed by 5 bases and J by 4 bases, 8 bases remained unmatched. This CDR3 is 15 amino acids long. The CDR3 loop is CASSPGNRGRETQYF. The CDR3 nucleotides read TGTGCCAGCAGTCCCGGGAACAGGGGGCGAGAGACCCAGTACTTC.

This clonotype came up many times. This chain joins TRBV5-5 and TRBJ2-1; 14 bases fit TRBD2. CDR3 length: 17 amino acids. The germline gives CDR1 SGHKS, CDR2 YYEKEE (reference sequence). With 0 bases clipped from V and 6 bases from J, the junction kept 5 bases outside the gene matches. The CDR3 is CASSLAGLAGVGNEQFF. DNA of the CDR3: TGTGCCAGCAGCTTGGCGGGACTAGCGGGAGTTGGCAATGAGCAGTTCTTC.

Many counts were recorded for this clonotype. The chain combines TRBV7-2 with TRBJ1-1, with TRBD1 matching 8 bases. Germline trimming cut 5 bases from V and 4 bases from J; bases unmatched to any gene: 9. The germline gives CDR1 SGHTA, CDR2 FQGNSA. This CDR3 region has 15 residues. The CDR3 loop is CASSTITGGATEAFF. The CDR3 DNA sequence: TGTGCCAGCAGCACAATAACAGGGGGAGCCACTGAAGCTTTCTTT.